The 30 T cell receptor beta chains in this list originate from one sample, sequenced in a study of T cell responses to AZD1222 COVID-19 vaccine. Clones were read by immunoSEQ multiplex PCR, and TCRdb kept only the in-frame ones, dropping some. In the table there are over 85,000 clones, about nine tenths of which are singletons. Sample: peripheral blood, taken on day 0 of AZD1222 vaccination. The receptor source for this set is an adult in good health.

This rearrangement joins TRBV21-1 to TRBJ2-3; no DNA check was done on the table's D call, TRBD1. TRBV21-1 is labeled a pseudogene. The CDR3 length is 15 residues. CDR3 DNA sequence: TGTGCCAGCAGCAAAGGATGCAGGGTTACAGATACGCAGTATTTT. Amino acids: CASSKGCRVTDTQYF.

The chain couples TRBV15 to TRBJ1-5; no clear D gene. CDR1 and CDR2 from the germline V gene are LNHNV and YYDKDF (reference sequence). The germline V and J ends were trimmed by 1 base and 2 bases, with 6 bases remaining between them. The CDR3 is 14 amino acids. CDR3 amino acids: CATSRARGNQPQHF. CDR3 coding DNA: TGTGCCACCAGCAGAGCTAGAGGCAATCAGCCCCAGCATTTT.

This clone came up once. The chain joins TRBV11-2 to TRBJ1-6; tentative D call: TRBD1 (5 bases). CDR1 and CDR2 (germline): SGHAT, FQNNGV. There are 19 residues in the CDR3. Deletions cut 2 bases from V and 1 base from J, with 18 bases between. DNA of the CDR3: TGTGCCAGCAGCTTAACCTACATTCAGGGAATGTCCTATAATTCACCCCTCCACTTT. It yields the protein CASSLTYIQGMSYNSPLHF.

This chain uses TRBV9 with TRBJ1-6; 10 bases map to TRBD1. CDR1 is SGDLS, CDR2 YYNGEE, per germline. This CDR3 region has 14 residues. V lost 3 bases, J lost 8 bases, and 2 bases stayed unmatched. Written as DNA, the CDR3 is TGTGCCAGCAGCGGGGGACAGGGGTATTCACCCCTCCACTTT. Amino acid sequence: CASSGGQGYSPLHF.

The gene calls are TRBV12-3 or TRBV12-4 and TRBJ1-5; D not resolved. Trimming took off 5 bases at V and 1 base at J, with 3 bases between the two ends. The CDR3 extends over 12 amino acids. This CDR3 is CASSASNQPQHF. The DNA for the CDR3 is TGTGCCAGCAGTGCAAGCAATCAGCCCCAGCATTTT.

The genes are TRBV6-5 and TRBJ2-5; D unclear. The germline gives CDR1 MNHEY, CDR2 SVGAGI. This CDR3 has 13 residues. V lost 6 bases and J 5 bases, leaving 13 bases between the germline ends. CDR3 residues: CASSKTPLETQYF. As DNA, the CDR3 is TGTGCCAGCAGCAAAACGCCGTTGGAGACCCAGTACTTC.

J is TRBJ1-2 and V is TRBV5-1, with D maybe TRBD1 (5 bases). Trimming pared 1 base from V and 5 bases from J, leaving 9 bases between. CDR1 is SGHRS, CDR2 YFSETQ, per germline. CDR3 size: 13 residues. The chain's CDR3 is CASSLSRVYGYTF. The CDR3 nucleotides read TGCGCCAGCAGCTTGAGCAGGGTTTATGGCTACACCTTC.

The V call is TRBV9, the J call TRBJ2-2; possible D gene TRBD2, 6 bases. The CDR3 totals 15 residues. Germline lookup yields CDR1 SGDLS and CDR2 YYNGEE. Trimming removed 4 bases from V and 3 bases from J, with 13 bases in between. CDR3 nucleotide sequence: TGTGCCAGCAGCCCCCTTGGGGAGGACACCGGGGAGCTGTTTTTT. Translating gives CASSPLGEDTGELFF. The whole variable domain, remainder taken from reference TRBV9 and TRBJ2-2, is DSGVTQTPKHLITATGQRVTLRCSPRSGDLSVYWYQQSLDQGLQFLIQYYNGEERAKGNILERFSAQQFPDLHSELNLSSLELGDSALYFCASSPLGEDTGELFFGEGSRLTVL.

This chain uses TRBV7-6 with TRBJ2-2; D is unresolved. Trimming left V 1 base short and J 4 bases short, with 10 bases between. CDR1 and CDR2 (germline): SGHVS, FNYEAQ. This CDR3 comprises 15 residues. The CDR3 DNA is TGTGCCAGCAGCTTAGGAGGCGGTATCACCGGGGAGCTGTTTTTT. Translation gives CASSLGGGITGELFF.

The chain recombines TRBV27 with TRBJ1-2, with TRBD1 identical over 10 bases. V dropped 5 bases and J dropped 2; count of bases not matched to a gene: 8. Germline CDR1 and CDR2: MNHEY and SMNVEV (reference sequence). The CDR3 has 16 residues. CDR3 region: CASSPGTGEANYGYTF. CDR3 nucleotides: TGTGCCAGCAGTCCCGGGACAGGGGAGGCAAACTATGGCTACACCTTC.

This clone appeared once. J is TRBJ1-2 and V is TRBV5-4; a possible D gene is TRBD1 (6 bases). This CDR3 has 14 amino acids. Trimming stripped 0 bases from V and 8 bases from J, with 14 bases between. Germline CDR1 and CDR2: SGHNT and YYREEE (reference sequence). The CDR3 bases are TGTGCCAGCAGCTTGGACAGGGTGGTAATGGGCTACACCTTC. The encoded protein is CASSLDRVVMGYTF.

This clone was seen once. The gene calls are TRBV5-6 and TRBJ1-2, with 10 bases identical to TRBD1. From germline, CDR1 is SGHDT and CDR2 YYEEEE. The CDR3 is 14 residues long. V lost 4 bases, J lost 4 bases, and 4 bases stayed unmatched. This chain's CDR3 is CASSRQGASYGYTF. The CDR3 nucleotides read TGTGCCAGCAGCAGACAGGGGGCCTCCTATGGCTACACCTTC.

The CDR3, as DNA: TGTGCCAGCAGTGGGAGGTGGGGAAGAGACTCTGGAAACACCATATATTTT. Its protein is CASSGRWGRDSGNTIYF. This chain links TRBV6-1 with TRBJ1-3; D is undetermined. Germline V CDR1 and CDR2: MNHNS, SASEGT. Trimming left V 4 bases short and J 0 bases short, with 16 bases between. The CDR3 extends over 17 amino acids.

J is TRBJ1-1 and V is TRBV11-2, with D perhaps TRBD1 (6 bases). The germline V and J ends were trimmed by 5 bases and 0 bases, with 13 bases remaining between them. Germline CDR1 reads SGHAT; CDR2 reads FQNNGV. CDR3 length: 15 amino acids. The CDR3 region has the DNA TGTGCCAGCAGCCCACAGGGTCTTGTGAACACTGAAGCTTTCTTT. Translation gives CASSPQGLVNTEAFF.

The chain combines TRBV15 with TRBJ2-7; D remains unclear. CDR1 and CDR2 (germline): LNHNV, YYDKDF (reference sequence). This CDR3 has 15 residues. Trimming removed 5 bases from V and 5 bases from J, with 19 bases in between. The chain's CDR3 is CATSRPDLKVNEQYF. Written as DNA, the CDR3 is TGTGCCACCAGCCGCCCTGACCTAAAGGTCAACGAGCAGTACTTC.

About this clone: At one end the junction does not follow the germline gene, possibly because of a read error. The chain employs TRBV19 and TRBJ1-2; 10 bases are shared with TRBD1. Germline CDR1 LNHDA, CDR2 SQIVND (reference sequence). This CDR3 region has 12 residues. CDR3: CASRIGTGDCVF. The CDR3, as DNA: TGTGCCAGTAGGATCGGGACAGGGGATTGTGTCTTC.

The chain has TRBV2 and TRBJ1-4; D might be TRBD1 (6 bases). V was pared by 4 bases and J by 9 bases, with 15 bases between. Germline V CDR1 and CDR2: SNHLY, FYNNEI. The CDR3 covers 14 residues. CDR3 nucleotide sequence: TGTGCCAGCAGTGCAAACCCCACAGGGCAAAAACTGTTTTTT. Its protein is CASSANPTGQKLFF.

This clone was recorded a few times. The chain employs TRBV6-5 and TRBJ2-7, with 8 bases aligning to TRBD1. This CDR3 region has 14 residues. Germline loops: CDR1 MNHEY, CDR2 SVGAGI. V gave up 4 bases and J gave up 4 bases; unmatched junction bases: 6. DNA for the CDR3: TGTGCCAGCAGTTCGGACAGGGATCTTTACGAGCAGTACTTC. Protein: CASSSDRDLYEQYF.

J is TRBJ1-1 and V is TRBV5-5, with a tentative D call TRBD1 (5 bases). Trimming took 4 bases from V and 9 from J, leaving 22 bases between them. CDR1 and CDR2 (germline): SGHKS, YYEKEE (reference sequence). The CDR3 covers 15 residues. This CDR3 reads CASSPYSGTGPKAFF. CDR3 DNA sequence: TGTGCCAGCAGCCCTTACTCCGGGACGGGACCGAAAGCTTTCTTT.

The J gene is TRBJ1-6, the V gene TRBV6-6, with 11 bases matching TRBD1. With 5 bases clipped from V and 4 bases from J, the junction kept 13 bases outside the gene matches. CDR3 size: 19 residues. The germline V gene has CDR1 MNHNY and CDR2 SVGAGI (reference sequence). CDR3 in DNA: TGTGCCAGCAGTCTACGACCGGACAGGGGGCTGCGGTATAATTCACCCCTCCACTTT. Translating gives CASSLRPDRGLRYNSPLHF.

The genes are TRBV7-9 and TRBJ1-2, with TRBD1 as a possible D gene (5 bases). The CDR3 covers 13 residues. The V end was cut by 6 bases, the J end by 4 bases, with 12 bases between. Germline CDR1 and CDR2: SEHNR and FQNEAQ (reference sequence). CDR3 sequence (DNA): TGTGCCAGCAGTTCAGGGTATAGCTATGGCTACACCTTC. Protein product: CASSSGYSYGYTF.

This clone was seen only a few times. The chain links TRBV4-1 to TRBJ2-7; tentatively, D is TRBD2 (5 bases). CDR1 is MGHRA and CDR2 is YSYEKL in the germline V gene. CDR3 length: 13 residues. The V end was cut by 0 bases, the J end by 3 bases, with 6 bases between. CDR3 in DNA: TGCGCCAGCAGCCAAGATGCGGGCTACGAGCAGTACTTC. Its translation: CASSQDAGYEQYF.

The chain has TRBV29-1 and TRBJ1-2; no clear D gene. CDR1 is SQVTM, CDR2 ANQGSEA, per germline. V shed 7 bases and J shed 5 bases, with 14 bases lying between them. The CDR3 is 12 amino acids. CDR3 loop: CSAGSSGYGYTF. In nucleotides, the CDR3 is TGCAGCGCCGGGAGTTCGGGGTATGGCTACACCTTC.

The chain carries TRBV28 and TRBJ1-2; 8 bases line up with TRBD1. CDR1 MDHEN and CDR2 SYDVKM come from the germline V gene. Trimming at V came to 4 bases and at J to 3 bases, leaving 7 bases not matched to a gene. The CDR3 is 15 amino acids. The CDR3: CASSSESRGHYGYTF. The CDR3 DNA reads as TGTGCCAGCAGTTCCGAATCCAGGGGGCACTATGGCTACACCTTC.

J is TRBJ2-3 and V is TRBV7-6, with D possibly being TRBD1 or TRBD2 (6 bases each). Germline V gene sequence: CDR1 SGHVS, CDR2 FNYEAQ. The CDR3 length is 15 residues. The V end lost 5 bases, the J end lost 1 base, and 13 bases lay between the germline ends. The CDR3 sequence is CASSGGQLRTDTQYF. In DNA form, the CDR3 reads TGTGCCAGCAGCGGGGGGCAGCTCCGCACAGATACGCAGTATTTT.

The chain links TRBV6-5 to TRBJ1-3, with 8 bases aligning to TRBD1. The CDR3 runs to 15 residues. Per germline, CDR1 MNHEY and CDR2 SVGAGI. J was trimmed by 4 bases and V by 8 bases; bases with no gene match: 10. The CDR3 here is CASALQGARGNTIYF. In nucleotides, the CDR3 is TGTGCCAGCGCACTTCAGGGGGCGAGAGGAAACACCATATATTTT.

This clone was detected once. V and J are TRBV27 and TRBJ2-5; 7 nucleotides align to TRBD2. V lost 3 bases to trimming and J lost 5 bases; unmatched junction nucleotides: 3. CDR3 length: 13 residues. Germline CDR1 MNHEY, CDR2 SMNVEV (reference sequence). CDR3 loop: CASSFHGGETQYF. For the CDR3, the DNA is TGTGCCAGCAGTTTTCACGGGGGGGAGACCCAGTACTTC.

The chain recombines TRBV7-8 with TRBJ1-2; D is undetermined. The V and J ends lost 0 bases and 6 bases respectively, with 5 bases between them. This CDR3 spans 12 amino acids. Looked up from germline, CDR1 is SGHVS and CDR2 is FQNEAQ. For the CDR3, the DNA is TGTGCCAGCAGCTTAGCGGGGAATGGCTACACCTTC. As protein: CASSLAGNGYTF.

This rearrangement joins TRBV5-4 to TRBJ1-2; D not resolved. The V and J ends lost 0 bases and 0 bases respectively, with 6 bases between them. This CDR3 has 14 residues. Germline assignment: CDR1 SGHNT and CDR2 YYREEE (reference sequence). The CDR3 DNA reads TGTGCCAGCAGCTTGGGGCAAGCTAACTATGGCTACACCTTC. Translation: CASSLGQANYGYTF.

This rearrangement joins TRBV9 to TRBJ1-6; no clear D. Germline V gene data show CDR1 as SGDLS and CDR2 as YYNGEE. With 3 bases removed from V and 9 bases from J, the gap between germline ends came to 13 bases. There are 14 residues in the CDR3. CDR3 coding DNA: TGTGCCAGCAGCGCCGGCCTCGAGAGTTCACCCCTCCACTTT. This codes for CASSAGLESSPLHF. The variable domain in full, completed from reference TRBV9 and TRBJ1-6, reads DSGVTQTPKHLITATGQRVTLRCSPRSGDLSVYWYQQSLDQGLQFLIQYYNGEERAKGNILERFSAQQFPDLHSELNLSSLELGDSALYFCASSAGLESSPLHFGNGTRLTVT.